This T cell receptor beta chain was captured by sequencing in a study of blood T cell repertoires in COVID-19. Here immunoSEQ multiplex PCR was the method, and the copy in TCRdb shows in-frame clones only, minus some. Of 150,000 to 200,000 clones listed, about four fifths were seen once; the top ten hold roughly 5.6%. Trimming cost V 0 bases and J 7 bases; bases outside gene matches: 4. The germline gives CDR1 MGHRA, CDR2 YSYEKL. The length of the CDR3 is 16 residues. The chain combines TRBV4-1 with TRBJ2-2, with 11 bases fitting TRBD2. The sequence came from a woman aged 40 to 49 with COVID-19, enrolled during active disease. Specimen: peripheral blood. The DNA for the CDR3 is TGCGCCAGCAGCCAAGACGGGACTAGCGGTTTCGGGGAGCTGTTTTTT. Encoded protein: CASSQDGTSGFGELFF.